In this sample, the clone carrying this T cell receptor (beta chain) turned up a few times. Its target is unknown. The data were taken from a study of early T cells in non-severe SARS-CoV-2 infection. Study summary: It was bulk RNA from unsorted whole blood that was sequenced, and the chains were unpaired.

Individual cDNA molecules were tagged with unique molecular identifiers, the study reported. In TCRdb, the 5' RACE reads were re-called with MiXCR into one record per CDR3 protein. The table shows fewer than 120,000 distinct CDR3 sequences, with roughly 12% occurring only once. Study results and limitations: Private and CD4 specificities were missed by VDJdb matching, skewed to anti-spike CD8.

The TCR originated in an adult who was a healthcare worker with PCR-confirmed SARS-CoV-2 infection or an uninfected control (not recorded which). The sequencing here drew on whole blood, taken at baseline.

The CDR3 sequence is CASSALTGSYTDTQYF. The CDR3, as DNA: TGTGCCAGCAGCGCCCTGACAGGGTCCTACACAGATACGCAGTATTTT. The V and J genes are TRBV27 and TRBJ2-3; the match to TRBD1 covers 7 bases. Germline assignment: CDR1 MNHEY and CDR2 SMNVEV (reference sequence). The CDR3 length is 16 residues. The ends lost 6 bases at V and 2 bases at J; junction bases unmatched: 11.